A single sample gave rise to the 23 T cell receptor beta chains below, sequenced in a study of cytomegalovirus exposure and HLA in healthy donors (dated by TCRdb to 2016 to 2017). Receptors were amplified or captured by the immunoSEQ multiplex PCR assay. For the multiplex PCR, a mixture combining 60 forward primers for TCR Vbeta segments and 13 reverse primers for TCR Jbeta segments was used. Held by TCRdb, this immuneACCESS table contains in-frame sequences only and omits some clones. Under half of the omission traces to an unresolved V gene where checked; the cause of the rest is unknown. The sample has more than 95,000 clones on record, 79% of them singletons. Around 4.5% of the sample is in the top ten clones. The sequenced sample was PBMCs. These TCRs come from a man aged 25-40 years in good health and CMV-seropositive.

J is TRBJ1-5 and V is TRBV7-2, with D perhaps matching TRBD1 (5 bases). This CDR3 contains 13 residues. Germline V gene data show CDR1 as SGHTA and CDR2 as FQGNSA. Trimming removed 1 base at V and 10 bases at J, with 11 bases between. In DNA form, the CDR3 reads TGTGCCAGCAGCTTAGAGGGGTTGAAACCCCAGCATTTT. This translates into CASSLEGLKPQHF.

CDR3 amino acids: CATSRVQGWAEAFF. The CDR3 DNA sequence: TGTGCCACCAGCAGGGTTCAGGGGTGGGCTGAAGCTTTCTTT. The chain joins TRBV15 to TRBJ1-1, with TRBD1 as a possible D gene (6 bases). Germline values: CDR1 LNHNV, CDR2 YYDKDF (reference sequence). The V end lost 3 bases, the J end lost 6 bases, and 14 bases lay between the germline ends. CDR3 size: 14 residues.

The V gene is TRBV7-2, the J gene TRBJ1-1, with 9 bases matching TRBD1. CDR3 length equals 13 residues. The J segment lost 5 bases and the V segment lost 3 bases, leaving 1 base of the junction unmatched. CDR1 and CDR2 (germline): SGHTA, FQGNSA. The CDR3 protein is CASSFGQGTEAFF. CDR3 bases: TGTGCCAGCAGCTTCGGACAGGGGACTGAAGCTTTCTTT.

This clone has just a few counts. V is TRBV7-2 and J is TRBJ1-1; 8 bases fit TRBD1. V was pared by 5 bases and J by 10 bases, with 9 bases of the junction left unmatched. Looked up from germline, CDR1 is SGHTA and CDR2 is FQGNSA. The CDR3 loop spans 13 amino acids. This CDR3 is CASSLDRGRLAFF. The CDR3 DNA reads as TGTGCCAGCAGCCTCGACAGGGGCAGGTTAGCTTTCTTT.

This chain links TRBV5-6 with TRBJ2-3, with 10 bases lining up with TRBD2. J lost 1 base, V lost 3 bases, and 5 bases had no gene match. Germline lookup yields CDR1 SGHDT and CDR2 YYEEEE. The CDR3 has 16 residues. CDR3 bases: TGTGCCAGCAGCTCAGAGCGGGAGGGGCGCACAGATACGCAGTATTTT. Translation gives CASSSEREGRTDTQYF.

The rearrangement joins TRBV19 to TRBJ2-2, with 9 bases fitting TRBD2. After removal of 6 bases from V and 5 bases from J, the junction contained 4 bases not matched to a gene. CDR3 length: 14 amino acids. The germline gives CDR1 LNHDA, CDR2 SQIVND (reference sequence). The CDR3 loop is CASRHTSGTGELFF. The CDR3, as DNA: TGTGCCAGTAGGCATACTAGCGGGACCGGGGAGCTGTTTTTT. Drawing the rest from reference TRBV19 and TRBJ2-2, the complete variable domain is DGGITQSPKYLFRKEGQNVTLSCEQNLNHDAMYWYRQDPGQGLRLIYYSQIVNDFQKGDIAEGYSVSREKKESFPLTVTSAQKNPTAFYLCASRHTSGTGELFFGEGSRLTVL.

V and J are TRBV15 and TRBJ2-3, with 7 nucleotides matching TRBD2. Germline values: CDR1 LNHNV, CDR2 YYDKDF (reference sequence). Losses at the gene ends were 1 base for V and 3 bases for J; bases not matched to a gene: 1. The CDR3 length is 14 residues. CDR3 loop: CATSRGGGTDTQYF. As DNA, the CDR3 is TGTGCCACCAGCAGAGGGGGGGGAACAGATACGCAGTATTTT.

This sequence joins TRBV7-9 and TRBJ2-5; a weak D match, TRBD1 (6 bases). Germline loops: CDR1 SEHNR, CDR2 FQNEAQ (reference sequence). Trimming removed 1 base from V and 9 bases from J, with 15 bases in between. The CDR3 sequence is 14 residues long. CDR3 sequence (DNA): TGTGCCAGCAGCTTAGGATCAGGGGATCGTGCCCAGTACTTC. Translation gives CASSLGSGDRAQYF.

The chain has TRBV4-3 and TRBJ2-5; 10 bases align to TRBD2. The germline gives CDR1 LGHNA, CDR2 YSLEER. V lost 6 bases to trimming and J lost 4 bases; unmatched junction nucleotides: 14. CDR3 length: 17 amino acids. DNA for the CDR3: TGCGCCAGCAGACAATCCCAGCGGGGGGGACCCGGAGAGACCCAGTACTTC. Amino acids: CASRQSQRGGPGETQYF.

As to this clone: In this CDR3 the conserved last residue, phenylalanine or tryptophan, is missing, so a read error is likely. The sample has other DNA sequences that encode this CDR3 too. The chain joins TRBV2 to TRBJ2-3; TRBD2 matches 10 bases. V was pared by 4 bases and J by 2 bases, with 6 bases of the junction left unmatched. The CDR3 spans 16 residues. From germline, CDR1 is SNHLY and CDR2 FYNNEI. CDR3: CASSGGAGGPTDTQYY. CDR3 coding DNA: TGTGCCAGCAGTGGTGGAGCGGGGGGGCCCACAGATACGCAGTATTAT.

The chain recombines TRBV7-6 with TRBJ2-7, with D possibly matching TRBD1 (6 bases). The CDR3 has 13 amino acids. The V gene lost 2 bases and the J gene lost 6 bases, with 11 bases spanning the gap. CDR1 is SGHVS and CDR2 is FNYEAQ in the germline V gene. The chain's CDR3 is CASSLRTDGEQYF. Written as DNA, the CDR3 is TGTGCCAGCAGCTTAAGGACAGATGGCGAGCAGTACTTC.

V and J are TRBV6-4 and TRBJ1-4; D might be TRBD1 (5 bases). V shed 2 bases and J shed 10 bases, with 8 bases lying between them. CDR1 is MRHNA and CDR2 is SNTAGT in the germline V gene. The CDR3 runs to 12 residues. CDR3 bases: TGTGCCAGCAGTGACGGGGGAGGAAAACTGTTTTTT. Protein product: CASSDGGGKLFF.

This CDR3 reads CASSPGLAGGGGTQYF. The CDR3 bases are TGTGCCAGCAGCCCGGGACTAGCGGGAGGCGGGGGTACGCAGTATTTT. The genes are TRBV14 and TRBJ2-3; the match to TRBD2 covers 15 bases. V shed 4 bases, J shed 8 bases, and the junction held 7 bases outside the gene matches. The length of the CDR3 is 16 residues. Per the germline V gene, CDR1 is SGHDN and CDR2 is FVKESK.

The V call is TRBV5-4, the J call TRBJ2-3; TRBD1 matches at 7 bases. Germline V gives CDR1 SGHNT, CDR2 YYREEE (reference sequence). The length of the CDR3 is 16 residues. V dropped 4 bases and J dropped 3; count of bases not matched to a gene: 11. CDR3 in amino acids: CASSPDRVLSTDTQYF. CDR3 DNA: TGTGCCAGCAGCCCAGACAGGGTCCTAAGTACAGATACGCAGTATTTT. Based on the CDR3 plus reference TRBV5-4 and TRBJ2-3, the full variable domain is ETGVTQSPTHLIKTRGQQVTLRCSSQSGHNTVSWYQQALGQGPQFIFQYYREEENGRGNFPPRFSGLQFPNYSSELNVNALELDDSALYLCASSPDRVLSTDTQYFGPGTRLTVL.

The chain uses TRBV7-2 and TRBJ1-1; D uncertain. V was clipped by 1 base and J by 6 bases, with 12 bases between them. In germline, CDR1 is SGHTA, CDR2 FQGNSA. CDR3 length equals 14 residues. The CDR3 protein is CASSLVSLRAEAFF. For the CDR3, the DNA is TGTGCCAGCAGCTTAGTCTCATTGAGGGCTGAAGCTTTCTTT. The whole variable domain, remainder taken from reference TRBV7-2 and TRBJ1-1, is GAGVSQSPSNKVTEKGKDVELRCDPISGHTALYWYRQSLGQGLEFLIYFQGNSAPDKSGLPSDRFSAERTGGSVSTLTIQRTQQEDSAVYLCASSLVSLRAEAFFGQGTRLTVV.

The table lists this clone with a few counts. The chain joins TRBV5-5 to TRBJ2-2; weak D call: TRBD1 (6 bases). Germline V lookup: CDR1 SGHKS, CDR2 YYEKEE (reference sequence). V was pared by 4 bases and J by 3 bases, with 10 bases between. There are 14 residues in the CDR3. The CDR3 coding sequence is TGTGCCAGCAGCCCTACAGGGTACACCGGGGAGCTGTTTTTT. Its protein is CASSPTGYTGELFF.

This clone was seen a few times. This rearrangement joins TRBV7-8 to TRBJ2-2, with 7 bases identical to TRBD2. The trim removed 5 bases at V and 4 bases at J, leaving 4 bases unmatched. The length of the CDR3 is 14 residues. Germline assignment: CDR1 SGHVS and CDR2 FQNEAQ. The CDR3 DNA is TGTGCCAGCAGCAAGTGGGAGGGCACCGGGGAGCTGTTTTTT. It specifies CASSKWEGTGELFF.

The CDR3 reads CASSAAGELFF. Here the CDR3 DNA reads TGTGCCAGCAGCGCAGCCGGGGAGCTGTTTTTT. The genes are TRBV9 and TRBJ2-2; D is ambiguous. V was cut by 3 bases and J by 6 bases, with 3 bases left in between. The V gene's germline CDR1 is SGDLS and CDR2 YYNGEE. The CDR3 covers 11 residues.

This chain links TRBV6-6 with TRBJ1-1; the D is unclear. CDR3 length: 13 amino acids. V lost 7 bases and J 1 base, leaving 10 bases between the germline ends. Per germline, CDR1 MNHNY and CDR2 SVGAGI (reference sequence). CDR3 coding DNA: TGTGCCAGCACTTTACATGGGAACACTGAAGCTTTCTTT. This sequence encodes CASTLHGNTEAFF.

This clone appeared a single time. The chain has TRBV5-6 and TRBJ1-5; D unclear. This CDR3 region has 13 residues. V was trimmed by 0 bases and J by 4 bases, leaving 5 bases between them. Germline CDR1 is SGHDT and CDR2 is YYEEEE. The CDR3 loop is CASSLALNQPQHF. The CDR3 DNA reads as TGTGCCAGCAGCTTGGCCCTTAATCAGCCCCAGCATTTT.

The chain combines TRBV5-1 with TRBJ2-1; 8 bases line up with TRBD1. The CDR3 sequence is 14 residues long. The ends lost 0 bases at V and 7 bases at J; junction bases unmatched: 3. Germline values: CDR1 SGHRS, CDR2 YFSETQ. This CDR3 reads CASSLAQGANEQFF. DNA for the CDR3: TGCGCCAGCAGCTTGGCCCAGGGGGCGAATGAGCAGTTCTTC.

CDR3 in DNA: TGTGCCAGCAGCGTAGATAGCGGTCTCTACAATGAGCAGTTCTTC. This gives the protein CASSVDSGLYNEQFF. This chain uses TRBV5-6 with TRBJ2-1, with D perhaps TRBD2 (6 bases). Per the germline V gene, CDR1 is SGHDT and CDR2 is YYEEEE. The CDR3 runs 15 residues. V lost 4 bases to trimming and J lost 3 bases, with 14 bases between them.

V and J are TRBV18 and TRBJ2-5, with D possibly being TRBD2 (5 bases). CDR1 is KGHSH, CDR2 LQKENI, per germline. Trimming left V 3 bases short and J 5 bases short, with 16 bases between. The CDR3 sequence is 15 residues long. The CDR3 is CASSPQEAFGETQYF. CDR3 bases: TGTGCCAGCTCACCGCAGGAGGCCTTTGGGGAGACCCAGTACTTC.